What follows are 15 T cell receptor beta chains derived from one specimen sequenced in a study of identical twins. Each CDR3 protein is one row after TCRdb ran MiXCR on the 5' RACE reads. Of about 890,000 distinct CDR3 sequences in the sample, 9% to 15% were seen once. These same records also appear under a second study, on yellow fever vaccine responses in identical twins.

Sequencing input: PBMCs. The receptors originated from a young woman in good health.

This clonotype was counted only a few times. The chain links TRBV24-1 to TRBJ1-2; the D gene is possibly TRBD1 (6 bases). The V end lost 2 bases, the J end lost 4 bases, and 13 bases lay between the germline ends. Germline CDR1 and CDR2: KGHDR and SFDVKD. This CDR3 contains 15 residues. The CDR3 spells CATSDWTEGSYGYTF. The CDR3 bases are TGTGCCACCAGTGATTGGACAGAAGGTTCCTATGGCTACACCTTC.

The chain employs TRBV6-1 and TRBJ2-1; a weak D match, TRBD2 (6 bases). Germline CDR1 and CDR2: MNHNS and SASEGT. V was shortened by 8 bases and J by 2 bases, with 16 bases between the two germline ends. The CDR3 length is 15 residues. For the CDR3, the DNA is TGTGCCAGCCGGTTATGGGGGGAACCCTACAATGAGCAGTTCTTC. This codes for CASRLWGEPYNEQFF.

The V and J genes are TRBV9 and TRBJ1-1; 9 positions match TRBD1. The germline CDR1 and CDR2 sequences are SGDLS and YYNGEE. This CDR3 has 15 residues. The junction had 8 bases not matched to a gene; V was cut back by 0 bases and J by 8 bases. CDR3 region: CASSVVVGQGAEAFF. Written as DNA, the CDR3 is TGTGCCAGCAGCGTAGTAGTGGGACAGGGAGCCGAAGCTTTCTTT.

V and J are TRBV9 and TRBJ2-5; 8 positions match TRBD2. This CDR3 region has 18 residues. J was trimmed by 0 bases and V by 0 bases; bases with no gene match: 10. The germline V gene has CDR1 SGDLS and CDR2 YYNGEE. The CDR3 DNA is TGTGCCAGCAGCGTAGCGGGAGGGGGGATTCGGTACCAAGAGACCCAGTACTTC. Amino acid sequence: CASSVAGGGIRYQETQYF.

This chain connects TRBV29-1 to TRBJ2-7; D might be TRBD2 (5 bases). V dropped 0 bases and J dropped 6 bases, with 12 bases sitting between them. CDR1 and CDR2 (germline): SQVTM, ANQGSEA. CDR3 length equals 13 residues. This CDR3 is CSVEDREKREQYF. The CDR3 DNA follows: TGCAGCGTTGAAGATAGGGAGAAGCGCGAGCAGTACTTC.

This clonotype was counted ten times or more. The chain's CDR3 is CASSLSGPNTGELFF. Written as DNA, the CDR3 is TGTGCCAGCAGTTTGAGTGGGCCAAACACCGGGGAGCTGTTTTTT. The chain recombines TRBV12-3 or TRBV12-4 with TRBJ2-2, with unresolved D. The CDR3 covers 15 residues. Trimming cost V 3 bases and J 2 bases, with 10 bases left between them.

The chain employs TRBV4-1 and TRBJ2-1; 14 bases line up with TRBD2. This CDR3 is 17 amino acids long. Germline V CDR1 and CDR2: MGHRA, YSYEKL. J gave up 8 bases and V 2 bases, and 8 bases lay outside the gene matches. DNA of the CDR3: TGCGCCAGCAGCCAACATCGGGGGACTAGCGGGAGCGATGAGCAGTTCTTC. As protein: CASSQHRGTSGSDEQFF.

The chain joins TRBV28 to TRBJ2-1; D is unresolved. In germline, CDR1 is MDHEN, CDR2 SYDVKM. V was clipped by 2 bases and J by 5 bases, with 16 bases between them. This CDR3 is 16 amino acids long. CDR3 sequence reads: CASSLRGAGRHNEQFF. CDR3 sequence (DNA): TGTGCCAGCAGTTTACGAGGCGCCGGGCGCCACAATGAGCAGTTCTTC.

The genes are TRBV20-1 and TRBJ2-7; 10 positions agree with TRBD2. CDR3 size: 15 residues. V lost 1 base to trimming and J lost 0 bases; unmatched junction nucleotides: 3. Germline V gives CDR1 DFQATT, CDR2 SNEGSKA (reference sequence). This CDR3 is CSARGTSGYSYEQYF. The CDR3 bases are TGCAGTGCTAGAGGGACTAGCGGATACTCCTACGAGCAGTACTTC.

V usage is TRBV28 and J usage is TRBJ2-5, with 9 positions matching TRBD1. This CDR3 has 15 amino acids. Trimming cost V 5 bases and J 5 bases; bases outside gene matches: 9. Germline CDR1 and CDR2: MDHEN and SYDVKM. CDR3 loop: CASSNQQGAVETQYF. Here the CDR3 DNA reads TGTGCCAGCAGTAACCAACAGGGGGCTGTGGAGACCCAGTACTTC.

The chain joins TRBV24-1 to TRBJ2-6; D perhaps matches TRBD1 (6 bases). V lost 6 bases to trimming and J lost 0 bases, with 11 bases between them. There are 16 residues in the CDR3. Germline CDR1 reads KGHDR; CDR2 reads SFDVKD. The CDR3 DNA reads as TGTGCCACCAGTCTAGGGGGAGCCTCTGGGGCCAACGTCCTGACTTTC. This encodes CATSLGGASGANVLTF.

This sequence joins TRBV7-3 and TRBJ2-1; 11 bases are a match to TRBD2. Trimming took 5 bases from V and 0 from J; bases not matched to a gene: 9. The CDR3 is made up of 18 amino acids. Germline-derived CDR1 and CDR2 are SGHTA and FQGTGA. DNA of the CDR3: TGTGCCAGCAGCGTTTTAGCGGGAGGGCCTAGCTCCTACAATGAGCAGTTCTTC. It translates to CASSVLAGGPSSYNEQFF.

This clonotype has more than one count but fewer than ten. The gene calls are TRBV6-1 and TRBJ2-5; tentatively, D is TRBD2 (6 bases). V lost 6 bases and J 5 bases, leaving 16 bases between the germline ends. The germline CDR1 and CDR2 sequences are MNHNS and SASEGT. The CDR3 has 14 amino acids. CDR3 protein: CASRRGRLAETQYF. For the CDR3, the DNA is TGTGCCAGCAGACGCGGTAGGCTAGCGGAGACCCAGTACTTC.

The V call is TRBV9, the J call TRBJ2-1; 8 bases line up with TRBD2. Trimming at V came to 0 bases and at J to 5 bases, leaving 7 bases not matched to a gene. This CDR3 is 16 amino acids long. Germline V CDR1 and CDR2: SGDLS, YYNGEE. In DNA, the CDR3 is TGTGCCAGCAGCGTAGTGGAGCGGGGGAAACACAATGAGCAGTTCTTC. It translates to CASSVVERGKHNEQFF.

The chain links TRBV7-8 to TRBJ1-1; 8 bases align to TRBD1. CDR1 SGHVS and CDR2 FQNEAQ come from the germline V gene. V lost 2 bases and J lost 8; bases outside the gene matches: 4. The CDR3 has 13 amino acids. The DNA of the CDR3 is TGTGCCAGCAGCTTATCGGCAGGGGGCGAAGCTTTCTTT. As protein: CASSLSAGGEAFF.